These T cell receptor beta chains were read from a single sample in a study of T cells in Graves' hyperthyroidism and ophthalmopathy. One entry per CDR3 protein, called by TCRdb with MiXCR from the multiplex PCR reads. In the table there are about 200,000 distinct CDR3 sequences, roughly 17% of which are singletons. The specimen was blood. These receptors all come from a woman between 45 and 65 years old with Graves' hyperthyroidism. The CDR3 runs from the conserved cysteine through the conserved F or W. The order of the fields is V gene, D gene, clone size, J gene, CDR3 protein, CDR3 DNA. A D gene is named only where the DNA matches it firmly. The size field is filled for only some rows; it gives once, few, many or a size class.

V gene: TRBV3-1; D gene: NA; clone size: many; J gene: TRBJ1-1; CDR3 protein: CASSQDQGLTEAFF; CDR3 DNA: TGTGCCAGCAGCCAAGATCAAGGGCTCACTGAAGCTTTCTTT
V gene: TRBV20-1; D gene: TRBD1; clone size: many; J gene: TRBJ2-1; CDR3 protein: CSANRGYYNEQFF; CDR3 DNA: TGCAGTGCGAACAGGGGCTACTACAATGAGCAGTTCTTC
V gene: TRBV2; D gene: TRBD1; clone size: many; J gene: TRBJ2-3; CDR3 protein: CASRPGQGPSDTQYF; CDR3 DNA: TGTGCCAGCAGACCGGGACAGGGCCCTTCAGATACGCAGTATTTT
V gene: TRBV10-3; D gene: NA; clone size: few; J gene: TRBJ1-3; CDR3 protein: CAISETGSSGNTIYF; CDR3 DNA: TGTGCCATCAGTGAGACAGGGAGCTCTGGAAACACCATATATTTT
V gene: TRBV19; D gene: NA; clone size: NA; J gene: TRBJ1-6; CDR3 protein: CASSIDGSNSPLHF; CDR3 DNA: TGTGCCAGTAGTATCGACGGAAGTAATTCACCCCTCCACTTT
V gene: TRBV18; D gene: NA; clone size: NA; J gene: TRBJ2-7; CDR3 protein: CASSPPTDGGEQYF; CDR3 DNA: TGTGCCAGCTCACCACCGACCGACGGCGGGGAGCAGTACTTC
V gene: TRBV27; D gene: TRBD1; clone size: many; J gene: TRBJ2-1; CDR3 protein: CASTAETGTNEQFF; CDR3 DNA: TGTGCCAGCACGGCCGAGACAGGGACCAATGAGCAGTTCTTC
V gene: TRBV2; D gene: NA; clone size: NA; J gene: TRBJ2-7; CDR3 protein: CASGSQVTYEQYF; CDR3 DNA: TGTGCCAGCGGGTCCCAGGTAACCTACGAGCAGTACTTC
V gene: TRBV30; D gene: NA; clone size: NA; J gene: TRBJ1-5; CDR3 protein: CAWCDGVGGPQHF; CDR3 DNA: TGTGCCTGGTGTGATGGGGTCGGCGGGCCCCAGCATTTT
V gene: TRBV7-9; D gene: TRBD1; clone size: few; J gene: TRBJ1-4; CDR3 protein: CASRGNRGSNEKLFF; CDR3 DNA: TGTGCCAGCAGGGGAAACAGGGGGTCTAATGAAAAACTGTTTTTT
V gene: TRBV7-9; D gene: TRBD2; clone size: NA; J gene: TRBJ2-7; CDR3 protein: CAWRATSGGNEQYF; CDR3 DNA: TGTGCCTGGAGAGCGACTAGCGGAGGTAACGAGCAGTACTTC
V gene: TRBV20-1; D gene: NA; clone size: many; J gene: TRBJ2-1; CDR3 protein: CSARPSRGASSYNEQFF; CDR3 DNA: TGCAGTGCTAGACCATCCAGGGGCGCGAGCTCCTACAATGAGCAGTTCTTC
V gene: TRBV10-3; D gene: NA; clone size: many; J gene: TRBJ2-1; CDR3 protein: CAISRTRPGSTDEQFF; CDR3 DNA: TGTGCCATCAGCAGAACGAGGCCGGGTTCGACGGATGAGCAGTTCTTC
V gene: TRBV7-9; D gene: TRBD2; clone size: few; J gene: TRBJ2-1; CDR3 protein: CASSKAGSSGSVGSIDNEQFF; CDR3 DNA: TGTGCCAGCAGTAAGGCTGGGTCTAGCGGGAGCGTGGGGTCAATCGACAATGAGCAGTTCTTC
V gene: TRBV19; D gene: NA; clone size: NA; J gene: TRBJ1-5; CDR3 protein: CASSLQTVQPQHF; CDR3 DNA: TGTGCCAGTAGCCTCCAGACAGTTCAGCCCCAGCATTTT
V gene: TRBV9; D gene: NA; clone size: NA; J gene: TRBJ2-3; CDR3 protein: CASSVSGYNTDTQYF; CDR3 DNA: TGTGCCAGCAGCGTTTCGGGATACAACACAGATACGCAGTATTTT
V gene: TRBV24-1; D gene: NA; clone size: NA; J gene: TRBJ1-2; CDR3 protein: CATGDFEAGYTF; CDR3 DNA: TGTGCCACCGGTGATTTCGAAGCTGGCTACACCTTC
V gene: TRBV7-2; D gene: TRBD2; clone size: many; J gene: TRBJ2-7; CDR3 protein: CASSPPGTSSYEQYF; CDR3 DNA: TGTGCCAGCAGCCCACCCGGGACTAGCTCCTACGAGCAGTACTTC
V gene: TRBV28; D gene: NA; clone size: many; J gene: TRBJ2-1; CDR3 protein: CASSLFRLAEQFF; CDR3 DNA: TGTGCCAGCAGTTTATTTAGGCTAGCGGAGCAGTTCTTC
V gene: TRBV5-1; D gene: NA; clone size: few; J gene: TRBJ2-7; CDR3 protein: CASAGAAYEQYF; CDR3 DNA: TGCGCCAGCGCCGGCGCCGCCTACGAGCAGTACTTC
V gene: TRBV3-1; D gene: TRBD2; clone size: once; J gene: TRBJ2-3; CDR3 protein: CASSQGGASGSHTDTQYF; CDR3 DNA: TGTGCCAGCAGCCAAGGCGGGGCTAGCGGGTCCCACACAGATACGCAGTATTTT
V gene: TRBV9; D gene: NA; clone size: NA; J gene: TRBJ1-3; CDR3 protein: CASSVDVQVSLSGNTIYF; CDR3 DNA: TGTGCCAGCAGCGTAGATGTCCAGGTTAGCTTGTCTGGAAACACCATATATTTT
V gene: TRBV27; D gene: NA; clone size: many; J gene: TRBJ2-6; CDR3 protein: CASSLEGTSGANVLTF; CDR3 DNA: TGTGCCAGCAGTTTAGAAGGGACCTCCGGGGCCAACGTCCTGACTTTC
V gene: TRBV20-1; D gene: NA; clone size: NA; J gene: TRBJ2-1; CDR3 protein: CSARDHRVSYNEQFF; CDR3 DNA: TGCAGTGCTAGAGACCACAGGGTTTCCTACAATGAGCAGTTCTTC
V gene: TRBV5-1; D gene: NA; clone size: many; J gene: TRBJ1-1; CDR3 protein: CASSYHRADTEAFF; CDR3 DNA: TGCGCCAGCAGCTACCACAGGGCGGACACTGAAGCTTTCTTT
V gene: TRBV27; D gene: NA; clone size: few; J gene: TRBJ2-2; CDR3 protein: CASSLFKTNTGELFF; CDR3 DNA: TGTGCCAGCAGTTTATTCAAGACGAACACCGGGGAGCTGTTTTTT
V gene: TRBV6-1; D gene: TRBD1; clone size: many; J gene: TRBJ1-5; CDR3 protein: CASRTDRGLHSNQPQHF; CDR3 DNA: TGTGCCAGCAGGACGGACAGGGGGCTACATAGCAATCAGCCCCAGCATTTT
V gene: TRBV6-2/TRBV6-3; D gene: NA; clone size: many; J gene: TRBJ2-1; CDR3 protein: CASSMIEWNEQFF; CDR3 DNA: TGTGCCAGCAGTATGATAGAGTGGAATGAGCAGTTCTTC
V gene: TRBV20-1; D gene: NA; clone size: many; J gene: TRBJ2-4; CDR3 protein: CSALIPGGNIQYF; CDR3 DNA: TGCAGTGCCCTAATCCCAGGGGGGAACATTCAGTACTTC
V gene: TRBV28; D gene: TRBD1; clone size: NA; J gene: TRBJ2-1; CDR3 protein: CASTLTGGPSFSYNEQFF; CDR3 DNA: TGTGCCAGCACCCTGACAGGGGGCCCCTCTTTCTCCTACAATGAGCAGTTCTTC
V gene: TRBV12-3/TRBV12-4; D gene: NA; clone size: many; J gene: TRBJ2-3; CDR3 protein: CASSLLIDTQYF; CDR3 DNA: TGTGCCAGCAGTTTGCTCATAGATACGCAGTATTTT
V gene: TRBV9; D gene: TRBD2; clone size: NA; J gene: TRBJ2-3; CDR3 protein: CASSGSGSSTDTQYF; CDR3 DNA: TGTGCCAGCAGCGGTAGCGGGAGTTCGACAGATACGCAGTATTTT
V gene: TRBV12-3/TRBV12-4; D gene: TRBD2; clone size: many; J gene: TRBJ2-7; CDR3 protein: CASRDSGRAYEQYF; CDR3 DNA: TGTGCCAGCAGAGATAGCGGGAGGGCCTACGAGCAGTACTTC
V gene: TRBV7-2; D gene: NA; clone size: NA; J gene: TRBJ2-1; CDR3 protein: CAGSLWAGTDNEQFF; CDR3 DNA: TGTGCCGGCAGCTTGTGGGCGGGGACAGACAATGAGCAGTTCTTC
V gene: TRBV6-6; D gene: NA; clone size: many; J gene: TRBJ2-1; CDR3 protein: CASSYSSSGTYNEQFF; CDR3 DNA: TGTGCCAGCAGTTACTCTAGTAGCGGAACCTACAATGAGCAGTTCTTC
V gene: TRBV19; D gene: NA; clone size: many; J gene: TRBJ1-1; CDR3 protein: CASRHTGIPEAFF; CDR3 DNA: TGTGCCAGTAGACATACAGGGATCCCTGAAGCTTTCTTT
V gene: TRBV27; D gene: NA; clone size: many; J gene: TRBJ2-7; CDR3 protein: CASSNRDKPLEQYF; CDR3 DNA: TGTGCCAGCAGTAACCGGGACAAACCTCTCGAGCAGTACTTC
V gene: TRBV7-2; D gene: TRBD1; clone size: NA; J gene: TRBJ2-4; CDR3 protein: CASSLQGASKNIQYF; CDR3 DNA: TGTGCCAGCAGCCTACAGGGGGCGTCCAAAAACATTCAGTACTTC
V gene: TRBV7-7; D gene: TRBD2; clone size: many; J gene: TRBJ2-3; CDR3 protein: CASSQTSGRADTQYF; CDR3 DNA: TGTGCTAGCAGCCAGACTAGCGGGAGGGCAGATACGCAGTATTTT
V gene: TRBV7-3; D gene: NA; clone size: few; J gene: TRBJ2-1; CDR3 protein: CASSASRGPTPDEQFF; CDR3 DNA: TGTGCCAGCAGCGCATCCCGGGGCCCGACCCCCGATGAGCAGTTCTTC
V gene: TRBV24-1; D gene: NA; clone size: many; J gene: TRBJ2-7; CDR3 protein: CATSKPGSYEQYF; CDR3 DNA: TGTGCCACCAGTAAGCCGGGGTCCTACGAGCAGTACTTC
V gene: TRBV7-2; D gene: TRBD2; clone size: NA; J gene: TRBJ2-7; CDR3 protein: CASSQTSGRYEQYF; CDR3 DNA: TGTGCCAGCAGCCAGACTAGCGGCCGCTACGAGCAGTACTTC
V gene: TRBV18; D gene: TRBD1; clone size: few; J gene: TRBJ1-1; CDR3 protein: CASSPRDRANTEAFF; CDR3 DNA: TGTGCCAGCTCACCACGGGACAGGGCGAACACTGAAGCTTTCTTT
V gene: TRBV29-1; D gene: NA; clone size: NA; J gene: TRBJ1-5; CDR3 protein: CSVELQGNQPQHF; CDR3 DNA: TGCAGCGTTGAATTGCAGGGGAATCAGCCCCAGCATTTT
V gene: TRBV28; D gene: NA; clone size: many; J gene: TRBJ1-2; CDR3 protein: CASSNQQAAYGYTF; CDR3 DNA: TGTGCCAGCAGTAACCAACAGGCTGCCTATGGCTACACCTTC
V gene: TRBV5-1; D gene: TRBD2; clone size: many; J gene: TRBJ2-7; CDR3 protein: CASSLEHSGADYEQYF; CDR3 DNA: TGCGCCAGCAGCTTGGAACACAGCGGGGCGGACTACGAGCAGTACTTC
V gene: TRBV30; D gene: NA; clone size: many; J gene: TRBJ2-2; CDR3 protein: CAWTSGPNTGELFF; CDR3 DNA: TGTGCCTGGACCTCGGGGCCGAACACCGGGGAGCTGTTTTTT
V gene: TRBV5-1; D gene: TRBD1; clone size: few; J gene: TRBJ1-1; CDR3 protein: CASSPRTGGEAEAFF; CDR3 DNA: TGCGCCAGCAGCCCCCGGACAGGGGGCGAGGCTGAAGCTTTCTTT